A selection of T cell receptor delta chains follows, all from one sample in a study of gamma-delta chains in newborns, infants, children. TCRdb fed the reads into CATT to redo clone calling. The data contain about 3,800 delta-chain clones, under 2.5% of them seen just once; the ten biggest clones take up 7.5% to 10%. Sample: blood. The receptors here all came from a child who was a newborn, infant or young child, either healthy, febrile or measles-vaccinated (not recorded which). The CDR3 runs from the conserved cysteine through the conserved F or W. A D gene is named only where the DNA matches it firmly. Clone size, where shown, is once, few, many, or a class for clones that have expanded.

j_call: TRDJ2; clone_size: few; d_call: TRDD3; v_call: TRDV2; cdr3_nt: TGTGCCTGTGACAGTTTAGAAACTGGGGGAACTTTAACAGCACAACTCTTCTTT; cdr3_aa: CACDSLETGGTLTAQLFF
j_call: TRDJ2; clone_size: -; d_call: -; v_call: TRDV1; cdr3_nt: TGTGCTCTTGGGAAGGATGGGAGGGGGGGCAAACTCTTCTTT; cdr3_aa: CALGKDGRGGKLFF
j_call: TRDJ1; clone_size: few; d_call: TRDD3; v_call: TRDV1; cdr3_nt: TGTGCTCTTGGGGAACGTACGCTAGGGGGATTATACACCGATAAACTCATCTTT; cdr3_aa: CALGERTLGGLYTDKLIF
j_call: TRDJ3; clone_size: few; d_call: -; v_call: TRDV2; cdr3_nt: TGTGCCTGTGACACCGCTGGGATCCCCTGGGACACCCGACAGATGTTTTTC; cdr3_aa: CACDTAGIPWDTRQMFF
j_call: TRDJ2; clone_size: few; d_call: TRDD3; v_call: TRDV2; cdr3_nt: TGTGCCTGTGACCCTCTACTGGGGGATACAGCTTTGACAGCACAACTCTTCTTT; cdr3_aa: CACDPLLGDTALTAQLFF
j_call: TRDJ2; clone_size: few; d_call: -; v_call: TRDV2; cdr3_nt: TGTGCCTGTGACACCATAAATCGGGGGACTCCTTTGACAGCACAACTCTTCTTT; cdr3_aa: CACDTINRGTPLTAQLFF
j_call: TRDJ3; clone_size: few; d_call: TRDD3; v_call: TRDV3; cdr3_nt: TGTGCCTTAAGACACTGGGGGATACGCGAAACCTGGGACACCCGACAGATGTTTTTC; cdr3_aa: CALRHWGIRETWDTRQMFF
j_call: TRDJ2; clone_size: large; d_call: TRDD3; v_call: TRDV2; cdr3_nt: TGTGCCTGTGACATACTGGGGGATTTGACAGCACAACTCTTCTTT; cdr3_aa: CACDILGDLTAQLFF
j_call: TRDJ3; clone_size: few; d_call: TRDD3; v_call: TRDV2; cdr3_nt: TGTGCCTGTGGCACGTACTGGGGGATACGAAGCTCCTGGGACACCCGACAGATGTTTTTC; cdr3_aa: CACGTYWGIRSSWDTRQMFF
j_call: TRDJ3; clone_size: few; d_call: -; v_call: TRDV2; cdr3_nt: TGTGCCTGTGACGCCGTACTGACTAGCTCCTGGGACACCCGACAGATGTTTTTC; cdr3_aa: CACDAVLTSSWDTRQMFF
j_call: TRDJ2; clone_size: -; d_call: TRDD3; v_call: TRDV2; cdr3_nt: TGTGCCTTTGACACCTGGGGGATAGCACAACTCTTCTTT; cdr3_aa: CAFDTWGIAQLFF
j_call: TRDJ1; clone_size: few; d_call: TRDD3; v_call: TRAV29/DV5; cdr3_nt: TGTGCAGCAAGCGTACGGATGAGGGGGATTGCCAAGACCGATAAACTCATCTTT; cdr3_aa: CAASVRMRGIAKTDKLIF
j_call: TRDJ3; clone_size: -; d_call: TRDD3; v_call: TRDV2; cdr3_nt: TGTGCCTGTGACACTGGGGGATACGGCGCCTGGGACACCCGACAGATGTTTTTC; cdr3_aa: CACDTGGYGAWDTRQMFF
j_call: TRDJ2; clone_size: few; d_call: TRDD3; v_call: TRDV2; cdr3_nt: TGTGCCTGTGACACCGAAGACTGGGGGATAATCGCTTTGACAGCACAACTCTTCTTT; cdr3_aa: CACDTEDWGIIALTAQLFF
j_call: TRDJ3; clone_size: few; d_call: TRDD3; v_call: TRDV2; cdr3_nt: TGTGCCTGTGACACGATGCTGGGGGATAACTGGGACACCCGACAGATGTTTTTC; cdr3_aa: CACDTMLGDNWDTRQMFF
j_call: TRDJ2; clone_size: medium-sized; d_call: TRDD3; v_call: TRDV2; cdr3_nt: TGTGCCTGTGACCCGGTTTACTGGGGGCCAACTTTGACAGCACAACTCTTCTTT; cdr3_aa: CACDPVYWGPTLTAQLFF
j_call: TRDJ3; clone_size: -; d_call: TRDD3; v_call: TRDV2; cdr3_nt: TGTGCCTGTGACACGCTGGGGGGATACACCTGGGACACCCGACAGATGTTTTTC; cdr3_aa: CACDTLGGYTWDTRQMFF
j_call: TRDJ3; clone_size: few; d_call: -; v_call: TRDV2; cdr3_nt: TGTGCCTGTGACACGGGATTCTCCTGGGACACCCGACAGATGTTTTTC; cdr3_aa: CACDTGFSWDTRQMFF
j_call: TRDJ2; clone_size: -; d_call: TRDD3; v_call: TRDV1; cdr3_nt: TGTGCTCTTGGGGAACCTTATGCAGGGGGATCCGCTTTGACAGCACGACTCTTCTTT; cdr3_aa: CALGEPYAGGSALTARLFF
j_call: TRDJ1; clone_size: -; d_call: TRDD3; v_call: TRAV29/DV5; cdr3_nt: TGTGCAGCAAGCAAACTAATGGGGGAAACCGATAAACTCATCTTT; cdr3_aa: CAASKLMGETDKLIF
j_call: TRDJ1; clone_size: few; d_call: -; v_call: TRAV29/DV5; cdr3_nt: -; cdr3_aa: CSVLLCSKPRGDGDTDKLIF
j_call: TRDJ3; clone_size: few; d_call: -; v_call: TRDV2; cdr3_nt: TGTGCCTGTGACTTCCCTGGGATATCCTGGGACACCCGACAGATGTTTTTC; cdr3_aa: CACDFPGISWDTRQMFF
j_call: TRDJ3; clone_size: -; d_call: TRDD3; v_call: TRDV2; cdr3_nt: TGTGCCTGTGACCTTACTGGGGAGGACTGGGACACCCGACAGATGTTTTTC; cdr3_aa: CACDLTGEDWDTRQMFF
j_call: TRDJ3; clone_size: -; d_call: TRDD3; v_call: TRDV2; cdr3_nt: TGTGCCTGTGACACCGTACTGGGGGATACGCGGAGCTCCTGGGACACCCGACAGATGTTTTTC; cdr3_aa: CACDTVLGDTRSSWDTRQMFF
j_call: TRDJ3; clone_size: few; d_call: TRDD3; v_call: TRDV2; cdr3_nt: TGTGCCTGTGACCTTGTACTGGGGGATACGAGCTCCTGGGACACCCGACAGATGTTTTTC; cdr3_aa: CACDLVLGDTSSWDTRQMFF
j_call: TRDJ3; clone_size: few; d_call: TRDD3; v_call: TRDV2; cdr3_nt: TGTGCCTGTGACACCGTAAGGGATACGCGCACCTGGGACACCCGACAGATGTTTTTC; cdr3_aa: CACDTVRDTRTWDTRQMFF
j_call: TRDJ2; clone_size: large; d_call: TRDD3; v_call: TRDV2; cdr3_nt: TGTGCCTGTGACGAGATGGGGGATACACCCACAGCACAACTCTTCTTT; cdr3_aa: CACDEMGDTPTAQLFF
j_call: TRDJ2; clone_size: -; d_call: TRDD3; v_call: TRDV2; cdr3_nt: TGTGCCTGCGACCCACTGGGGGATACGCCGGCACAACTCTTCTTT; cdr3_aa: CACDPLGDTPAQLFF
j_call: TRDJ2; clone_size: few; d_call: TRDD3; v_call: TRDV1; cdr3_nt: TGTGCTCTTGGGGAACGGGGCACCTACTGGGGGTTACTGACAGCACAACTCTTCTTT; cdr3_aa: CALGERGTYWGLLTAQLFF
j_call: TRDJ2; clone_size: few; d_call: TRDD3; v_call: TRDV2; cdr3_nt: TGTGCCTGTGACTCCCTTACTGGGGGAGCTTTGACAGCACAACTCTTCTTT; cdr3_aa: CACDSLTGGALTAQLFF
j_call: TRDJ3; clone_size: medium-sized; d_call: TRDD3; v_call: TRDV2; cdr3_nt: TGTGCCTGTGACACCGGTACTGGGGGCCTAAGCTCCTGGGACACCCGACAGATGTTTTTC; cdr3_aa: CACDTGTGGLSSWDTRQMFF
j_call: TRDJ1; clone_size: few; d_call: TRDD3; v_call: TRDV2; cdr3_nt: TGTGCCTGTGACACCGTAGGCTGGAGGATACGCGACACCGATAAACTCATCTTT; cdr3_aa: CACDTVGWRIRDTDKLIF
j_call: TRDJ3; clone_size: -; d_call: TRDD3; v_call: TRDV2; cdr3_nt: TGTGCCTGTGACAAATACTGGGGGATGAGCTCCTGGGACACCCGACAGATGTTTTTC; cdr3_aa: CACDKYWGMSSWDTRQMFF
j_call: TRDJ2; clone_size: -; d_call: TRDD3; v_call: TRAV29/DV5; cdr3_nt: TGTGCAGCAAGCGAGCCTCGGACTGGGGGATCGACAGCACAACTCTTCTTT; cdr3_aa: CAASEPRTGGSTAQLFF
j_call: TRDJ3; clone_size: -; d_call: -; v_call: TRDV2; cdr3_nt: TGTGCCTGTGACCCAACTGGGCGCTCCTGGGACACCCGACAGATGTTTTTC; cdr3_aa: CACDPTGRSWDTRQMFF
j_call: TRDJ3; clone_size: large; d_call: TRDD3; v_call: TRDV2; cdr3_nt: TGTGCCTGTGACACCGCTGGGGGATACCACTCCTGGGACACCCGACAGATGTTTTTC; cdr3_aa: CACDTAGGYHSWDTRQMFF
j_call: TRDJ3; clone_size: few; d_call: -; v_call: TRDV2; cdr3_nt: TGTGCCTGTGACACCGCTGGAGATAGACCCTGGGACACCCGACAGATGTTTTTC; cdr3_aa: CACDTAGDRPWDTRQMFF
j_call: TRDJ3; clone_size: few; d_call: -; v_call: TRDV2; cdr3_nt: TGTGCCTGTGACACCATTCTGGGGTTTGGCTCCTGGGACACCCGACAGATGTTTTTC; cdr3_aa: CACDTILGFGSWDTRQMFF
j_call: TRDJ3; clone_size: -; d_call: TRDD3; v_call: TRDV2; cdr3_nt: TGTGCCTGTGACACGGGGGGATACTCCTCCTGGGACACCCGACAGATGTTTTTC; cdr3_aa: CACDTGGYSSWDTRQMFF
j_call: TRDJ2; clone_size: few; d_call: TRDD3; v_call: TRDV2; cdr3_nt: TGTGCCTATGACGTACTGGGGGGTTTGACAGCACAACTCTTCTTT; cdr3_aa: CAYDVLGGLTAQLFF
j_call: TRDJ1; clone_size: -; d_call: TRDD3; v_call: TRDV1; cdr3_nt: TGTGCTCTTGGGGAACTACGCTTGCGGAGGGGATACGGAGGTTACACCGATAAACTCATCTTT; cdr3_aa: CALGELRLRRGYGGYTDKLIF
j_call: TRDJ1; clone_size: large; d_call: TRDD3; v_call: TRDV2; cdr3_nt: TGTGCCTGTGAAACTGGGGGAACGTACACCGATAAACTCATCTTT; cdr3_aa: CACETGGTYTDKLIF
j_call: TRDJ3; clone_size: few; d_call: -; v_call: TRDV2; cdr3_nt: TGTGCCTGTGTCCAACTGGGAGCTACTTCCTGGGACACCCGACAGATGTTTTTC; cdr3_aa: CACVQLGATSWDTRQMFF
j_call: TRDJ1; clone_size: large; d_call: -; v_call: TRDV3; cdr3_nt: TGTGCCTTCTCGACCACCCTGACCGATAAACTCATCTTT; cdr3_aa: CAFSTTLTDKLIF
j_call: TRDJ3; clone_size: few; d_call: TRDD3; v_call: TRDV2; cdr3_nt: TGTGCCTGTGACAAACTGGGGGATACGCACTCCTGGGACACCCGACAGATGTTTTTC; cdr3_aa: CACDKLGDTHSWDTRQMFF
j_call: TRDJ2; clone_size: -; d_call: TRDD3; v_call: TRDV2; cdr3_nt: TGTGCCTGTGACCCACTATACTGGGGGATACAGGATTTGGAAGCACAACTCTTCTTT; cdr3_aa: CACDPLYWGIQDLEAQLFF
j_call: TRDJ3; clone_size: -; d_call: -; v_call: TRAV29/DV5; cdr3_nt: -; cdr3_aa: CSVLLCSKRAGGYSWDTRQMFF
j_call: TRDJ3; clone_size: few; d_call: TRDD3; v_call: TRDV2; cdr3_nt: TGTGCCTGTGACACCGTAGGGTGGACTGGGGGCCCTTCCTGGGACACCCGACAGATGTTTTTC; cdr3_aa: CACDTVGWTGGPSWDTRQMFF
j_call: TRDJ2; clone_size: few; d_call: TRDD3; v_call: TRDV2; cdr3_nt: TGTGCCTGTGACAAACTGGGGGATAGGACAGCACAACTCTTCTTT; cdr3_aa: CACDKLGDRTAQLFF